This TCR beta chain was captured by sequencing in a study of shared clonotypes between healthy human individuals. The assay was run at deep level. The data were produced by immunoSEQ multiplex PCR, yet TCRdb's version contains in-frame clones alone and is incomplete. In the table there are about 960,000 clones, 60% to 85% of which are singletons. Overall study findings and caveats: Clonotype sharing levels among donors were expected to vary with sequencing depth. Incomplete sequencing of sorted subsets was indicated by rarefaction despite large depth.

This CDR3 contains 13 residues. From germline, CDR1 is SGHDT and CDR2 YYEEEE. The V and J ends lost 4 bases and 6 bases respectively, with 10 bases between them. Of note for this clone: As yet, its antigen is unknown.

The sequencing sample was made of memory CD4+ T cells sorted from blood. Subset meaning: CD45RA-negative fraction. The V call is TRBV5-6, the J call TRBJ1-4, with D possibly TRBD1 on 5 matching bases. The TCR originated in a man between 18 and 35 years old in good health. CDR3 sequence reads: CASSGNRHEKLFF. As DNA, the CDR3 is TGTGCCAGCAGCGGGAACAGGCATGAAAAACTGTTTTTT.